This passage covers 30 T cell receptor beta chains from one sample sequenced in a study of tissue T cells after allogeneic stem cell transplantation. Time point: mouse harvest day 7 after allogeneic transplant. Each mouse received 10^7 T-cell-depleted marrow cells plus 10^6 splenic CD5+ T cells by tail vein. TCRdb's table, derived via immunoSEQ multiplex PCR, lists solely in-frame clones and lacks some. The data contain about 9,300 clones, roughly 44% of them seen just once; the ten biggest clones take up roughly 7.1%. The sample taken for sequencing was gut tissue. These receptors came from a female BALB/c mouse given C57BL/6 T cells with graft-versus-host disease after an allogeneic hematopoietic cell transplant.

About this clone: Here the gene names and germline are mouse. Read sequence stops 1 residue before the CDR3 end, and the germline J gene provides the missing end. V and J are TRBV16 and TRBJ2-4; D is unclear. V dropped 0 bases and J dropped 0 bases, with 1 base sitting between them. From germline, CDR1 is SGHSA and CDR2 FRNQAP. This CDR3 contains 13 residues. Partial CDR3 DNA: TGTGCAAGCAGCTTAGAAAGTCAAAACACCTTGTAC. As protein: CASSLESQNTLY. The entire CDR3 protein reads CASSLESQNTLYF. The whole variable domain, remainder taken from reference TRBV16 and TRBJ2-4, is NAGVIQTPRHKVTGKGQEATLWCEPISGHSAVFWYRQTIVQGLEFLTYFRNQAPIDDSGMPKERFSAQMPNQSHSTLKIQSTQPQDSAVYLCASSLESQNTLYFGAGTRLSVL.

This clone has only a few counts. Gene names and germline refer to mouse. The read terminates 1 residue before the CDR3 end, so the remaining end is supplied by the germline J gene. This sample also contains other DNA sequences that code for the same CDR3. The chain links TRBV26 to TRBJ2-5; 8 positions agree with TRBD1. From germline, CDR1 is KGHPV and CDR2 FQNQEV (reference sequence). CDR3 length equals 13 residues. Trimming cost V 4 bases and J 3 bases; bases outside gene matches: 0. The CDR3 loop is CASSRTGQDTQYF. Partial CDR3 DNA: TGTGCCAGCAGTCGGACAGGGCAAGACACCCAGTAC.

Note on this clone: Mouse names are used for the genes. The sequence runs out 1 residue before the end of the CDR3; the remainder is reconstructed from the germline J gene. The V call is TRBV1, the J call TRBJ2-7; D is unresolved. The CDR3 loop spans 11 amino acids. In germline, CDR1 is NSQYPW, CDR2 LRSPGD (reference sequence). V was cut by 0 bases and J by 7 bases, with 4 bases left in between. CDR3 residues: CTCSAEEEQYF. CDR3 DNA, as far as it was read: TGCACCTGCAGTGCAGAGGAGGAACAGTAC. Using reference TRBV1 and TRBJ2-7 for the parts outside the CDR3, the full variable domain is VTLLEQNPRWRLVPRGQAVNLRCILKNSQYPWMSWYQQDLQKQLQWLFTLRSPGDKEVKSLPGADYLATRVTDTELRLQVANMSQGRTLYCTCSAEEEQYFGPGTRLTVL.

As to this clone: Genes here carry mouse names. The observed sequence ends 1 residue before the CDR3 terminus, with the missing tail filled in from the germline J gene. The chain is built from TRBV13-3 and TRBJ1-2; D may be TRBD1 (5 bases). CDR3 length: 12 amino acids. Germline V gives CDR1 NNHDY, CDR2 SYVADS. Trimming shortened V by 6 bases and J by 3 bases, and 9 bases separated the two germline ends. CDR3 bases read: TGTGCCAGCATTCAGGGCGACTCCGACTACACC. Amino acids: CASIQGDSDYT. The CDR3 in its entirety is CASIQGDSDYTF.

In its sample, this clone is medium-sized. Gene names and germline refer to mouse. This CDR3 reads CASGELGNYAEQFF. The CDR3 bases that were read are TGTGCCAGCGGTGAACTGGGGAACTATGCTGAGCAGTTC. This chain connects TRBV13-2 to TRBJ2-1; 7 bases are a match to TRBD2. The read finishes 1 residue shy of the CDR3 end, and the germline J gene is used to complete it. Losses at the gene ends were 2 bases for V and 1 base for J; bases not matched to a gene: 0. CDR1 and CDR2 from the germline V gene are NNHNN and SYGAGS (reference sequence). This CDR3 is built from 14 residues.

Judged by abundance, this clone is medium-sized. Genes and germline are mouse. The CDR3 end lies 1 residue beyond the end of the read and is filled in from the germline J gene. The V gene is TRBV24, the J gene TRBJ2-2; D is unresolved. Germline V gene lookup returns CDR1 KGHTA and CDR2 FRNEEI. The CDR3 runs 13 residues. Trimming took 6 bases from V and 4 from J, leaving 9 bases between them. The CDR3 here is CASRLYSTGQLYF. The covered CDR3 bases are TGTGCCAGCAGGCTTTACAGCACCGGGCAGCTCTAC.

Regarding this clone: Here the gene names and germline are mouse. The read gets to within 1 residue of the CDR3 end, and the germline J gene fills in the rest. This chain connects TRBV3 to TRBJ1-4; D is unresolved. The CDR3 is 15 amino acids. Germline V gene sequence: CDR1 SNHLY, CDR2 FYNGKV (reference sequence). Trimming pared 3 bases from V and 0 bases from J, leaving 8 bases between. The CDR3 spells CASSFSGISNERLFF. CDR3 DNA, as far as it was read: TGTGCCAGCAGCTTCTCAGGAATTTCCAACGAAAGATTATTT.

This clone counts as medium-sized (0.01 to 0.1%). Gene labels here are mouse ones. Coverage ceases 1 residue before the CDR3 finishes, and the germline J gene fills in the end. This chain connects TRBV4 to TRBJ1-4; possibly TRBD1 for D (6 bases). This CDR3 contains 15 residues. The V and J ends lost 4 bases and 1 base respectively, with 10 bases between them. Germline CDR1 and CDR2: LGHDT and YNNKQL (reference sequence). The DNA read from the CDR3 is TGTGCCAGCAGCTTACAGGGAGATTCCAACGAAAGATTATTT. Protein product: CASSLQGDSNERLF. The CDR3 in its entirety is CASSLQGDSNERLFF.

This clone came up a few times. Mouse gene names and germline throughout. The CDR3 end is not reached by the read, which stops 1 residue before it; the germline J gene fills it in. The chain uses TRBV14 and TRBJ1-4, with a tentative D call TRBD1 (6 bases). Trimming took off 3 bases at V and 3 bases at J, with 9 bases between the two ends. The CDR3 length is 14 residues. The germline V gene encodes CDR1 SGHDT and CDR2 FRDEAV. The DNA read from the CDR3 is TGTGCCAGCAGTTCCGGGACAACCAACGAAAGATTATTT. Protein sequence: CASSSGTTNERLF. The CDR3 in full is CASSSGTTNERLFF.

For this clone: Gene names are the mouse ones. CDR3 DNA, as far as it was read: TGTGCCAGCAGTCTTTGGGTTTCCAACGAAAGATTATTT. Its protein product is CASSLWVSNERLF. The whole CDR3 region reads CASSLWVSNERLFF. This rearrangement joins TRBV26 to TRBJ1-4; no firm D call. The CDR3 end is not reached by the read, which stops 1 residue before it; the germline J gene fills it in. Trimming took off 3 bases at V and 0 bases at J, with 5 bases between the two ends. Germline CDR1 is KGHPV and CDR2 is FQNQEV (reference sequence). The CDR3 has 14 residues.

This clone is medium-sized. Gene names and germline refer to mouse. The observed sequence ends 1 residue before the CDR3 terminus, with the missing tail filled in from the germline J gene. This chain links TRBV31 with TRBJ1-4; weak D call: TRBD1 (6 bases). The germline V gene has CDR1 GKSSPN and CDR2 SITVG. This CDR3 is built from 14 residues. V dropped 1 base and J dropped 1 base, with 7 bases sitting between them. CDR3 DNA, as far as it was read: TGTGCCTGGAGTCCGGGACATTCCAACGAAAGATTATTT. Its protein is CAWSPGHSNERLF. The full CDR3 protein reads CAWSPGHSNERLFF. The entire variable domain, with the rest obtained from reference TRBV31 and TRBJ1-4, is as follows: AQTIHQWPVAEIKAVGSPLSLGCTIKGKSSPNLYWYWQATGGTLQQLFYSITVGQVESVVQLNLSASRPKDDQFILSTEKLLLSHSGFYLCAWSPGHSNERLFFGHGTKLSVL.

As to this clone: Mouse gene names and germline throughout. The covered CDR3 bases are TGTGCCAGCAGCTCGGACAGGGGTGGAAATACGCTCTAT. Translating gives CASSSDRGGNTLY. From start to end, the CDR3 is CASSSDRGGNTLYF. V gene TRBV3 combines with J gene TRBJ1-3; TRBD1 matches at 9 bases. The read falls 1 residue short of the CDR3 end, and the missing part is taken from the germline J gene. V was pared by 4 bases and J by 3 bases, with 1 base of the junction left unmatched. Germline assignment: CDR1 SNHLY and CDR2 FYNGKV (reference sequence). The CDR3 extends over 14 amino acids.

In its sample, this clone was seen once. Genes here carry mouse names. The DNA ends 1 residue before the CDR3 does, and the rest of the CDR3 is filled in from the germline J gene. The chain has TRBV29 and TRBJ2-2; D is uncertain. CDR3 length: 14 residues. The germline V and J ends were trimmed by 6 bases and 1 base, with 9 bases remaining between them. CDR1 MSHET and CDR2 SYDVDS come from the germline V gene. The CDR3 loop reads CASSSGKNTGQLYF. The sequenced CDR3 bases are TGTGCTAGCAGCTCCGGGAAAAACACCGGGCAGCTCTAC.

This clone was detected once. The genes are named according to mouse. CDR3 protein: CASSPRTGGYAEQFF. The sequenced CDR3 bases are TGTGCCAGCAGCCCCCGGACTGGGGGCTATGCTGAGCAGTTC. The chain is built from TRBV3 and TRBJ2-1; 10 bases fit TRBD2. Read data end 1 residue before the CDR3 end; the end is taken from the germline J gene. With 5 bases clipped from V and 3 bases from J, the junction kept 4 bases outside the gene matches. Germline CDR1 SNHLY, CDR2 FYNGKV (reference sequence). This CDR3 contains 15 residues.

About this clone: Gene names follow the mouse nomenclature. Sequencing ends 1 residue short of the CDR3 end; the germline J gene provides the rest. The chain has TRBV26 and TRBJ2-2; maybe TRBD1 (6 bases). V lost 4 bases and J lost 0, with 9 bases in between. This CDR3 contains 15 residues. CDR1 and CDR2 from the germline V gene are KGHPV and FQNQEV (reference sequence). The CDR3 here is CASSRRGTNTGQLYF. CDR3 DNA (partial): TGTGCCAGCAGTCGGAGGGGGACAAACACCGGGCAGCTCTAC. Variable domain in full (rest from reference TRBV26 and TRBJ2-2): NSKVIQTPRYLVKGQGQKAKMRCIPEKGHPVVFWYQQNKNNEFKFLINFQNQEVLQQIDMTEKRFSAECPSNSPCSLEIQSSEAGDSALYLCASSRRGTNTGQLYFGEGSKLTVL.

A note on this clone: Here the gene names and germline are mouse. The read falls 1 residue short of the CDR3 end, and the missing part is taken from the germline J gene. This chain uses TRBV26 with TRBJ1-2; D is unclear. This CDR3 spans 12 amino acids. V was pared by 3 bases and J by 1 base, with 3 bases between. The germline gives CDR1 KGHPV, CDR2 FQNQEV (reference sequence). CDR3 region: CASSLRNSDYTF. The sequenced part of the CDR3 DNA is TGTGCCAGCAGTCTCAGAAACTCCGACTACACC.

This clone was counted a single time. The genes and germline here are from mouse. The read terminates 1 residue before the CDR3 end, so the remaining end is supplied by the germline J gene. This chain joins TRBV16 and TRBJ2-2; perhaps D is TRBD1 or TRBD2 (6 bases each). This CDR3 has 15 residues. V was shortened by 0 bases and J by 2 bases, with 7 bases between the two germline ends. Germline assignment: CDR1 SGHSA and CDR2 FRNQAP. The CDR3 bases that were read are TGTGCAAGCAGCTTAGAGGGGGCCAACACCGGGCAGCTCTAC. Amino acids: CASSLEGANTGQLY. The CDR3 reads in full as CASSLEGANTGQLYF.

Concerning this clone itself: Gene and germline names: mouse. CDR3 bases read: TGTGCCAGCAGGGCTGGGGGGGCGAGTGAACAGTAC. Its protein product is CASRAGGASEQY. In full, the CDR3 is CASRAGGASEQYF. The chain is built from TRBV13-1 and TRBJ2-7; TRBD2 matches at 10 bases. The CDR3 goes on 1 residue after the read ends, and that part is filled in from the germline J gene. The CDR3 is made up of 13 amino acids. Germline values: CDR1 NSHNY, CDR2 SYGAGN. The ends lost 5 bases at V and 6 bases at J; junction bases unmatched: 5.

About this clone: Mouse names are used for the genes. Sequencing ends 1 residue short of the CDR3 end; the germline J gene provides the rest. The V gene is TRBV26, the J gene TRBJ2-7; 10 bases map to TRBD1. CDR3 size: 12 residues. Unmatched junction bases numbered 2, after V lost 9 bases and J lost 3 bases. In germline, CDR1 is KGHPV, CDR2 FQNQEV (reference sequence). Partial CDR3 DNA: TGTGCCAGTGGGACAGGGGTCTATGAACAGTAC. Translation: CASGTGVYEQY. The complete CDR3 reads CASGTGVYEQYF.

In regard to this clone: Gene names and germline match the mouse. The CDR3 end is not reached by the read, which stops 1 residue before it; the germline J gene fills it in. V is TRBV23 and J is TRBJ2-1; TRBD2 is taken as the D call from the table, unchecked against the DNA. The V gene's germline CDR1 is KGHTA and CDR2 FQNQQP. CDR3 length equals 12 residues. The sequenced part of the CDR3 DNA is TGCTCCAGCACCTGGGGGATTGCTGAGCAGTTC. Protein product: CSSTWGIAEQF. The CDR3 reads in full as CSSTWGIAEQFF.

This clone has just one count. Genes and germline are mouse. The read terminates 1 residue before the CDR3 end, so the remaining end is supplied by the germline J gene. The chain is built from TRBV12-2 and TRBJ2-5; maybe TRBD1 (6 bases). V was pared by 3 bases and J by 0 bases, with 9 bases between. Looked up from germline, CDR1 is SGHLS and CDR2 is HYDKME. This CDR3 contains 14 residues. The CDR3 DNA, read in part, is TGTGCCAGCTCTTTCAGGGGTAACCAAGACACCCAGTAC. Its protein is CASSFRGNQDTQY. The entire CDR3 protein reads CASSFRGNQDTQYF.

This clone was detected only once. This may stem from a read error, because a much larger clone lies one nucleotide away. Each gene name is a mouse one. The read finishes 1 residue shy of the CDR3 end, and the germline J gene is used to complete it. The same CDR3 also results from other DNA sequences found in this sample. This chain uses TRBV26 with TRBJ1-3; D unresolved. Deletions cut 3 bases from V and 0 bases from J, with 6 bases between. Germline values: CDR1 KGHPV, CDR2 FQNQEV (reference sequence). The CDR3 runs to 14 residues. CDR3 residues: CASSLQNSGNTLYF. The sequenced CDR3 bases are TGTGCCAGCAGTCTTCAGAATTCTGGAAATACGCTCTAT.

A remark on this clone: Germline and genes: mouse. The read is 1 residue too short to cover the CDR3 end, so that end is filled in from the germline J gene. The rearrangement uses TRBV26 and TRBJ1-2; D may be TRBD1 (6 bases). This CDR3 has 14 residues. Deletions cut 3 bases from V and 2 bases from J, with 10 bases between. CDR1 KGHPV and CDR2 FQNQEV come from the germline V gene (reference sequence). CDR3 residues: CASSLPGHNSDYTF. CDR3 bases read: TGTGCCAGCAGTCTCCCGGGACATAACTCCGACTACACC.

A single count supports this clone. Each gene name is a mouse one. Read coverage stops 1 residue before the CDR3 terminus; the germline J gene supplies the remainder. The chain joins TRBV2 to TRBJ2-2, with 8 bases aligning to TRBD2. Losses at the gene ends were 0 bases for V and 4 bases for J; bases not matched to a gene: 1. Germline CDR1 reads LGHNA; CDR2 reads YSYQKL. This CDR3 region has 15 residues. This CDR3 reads CASSQDGGGTGQLYF. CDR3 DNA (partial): TGTGCCAGCAGCCAAGATGGGGGGGGCACCGGGCAGCTCTAC.

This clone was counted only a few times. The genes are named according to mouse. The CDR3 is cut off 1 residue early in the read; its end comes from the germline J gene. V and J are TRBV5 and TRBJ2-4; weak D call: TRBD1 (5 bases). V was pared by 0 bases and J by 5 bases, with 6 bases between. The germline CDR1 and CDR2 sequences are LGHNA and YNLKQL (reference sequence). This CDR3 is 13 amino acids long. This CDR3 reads CASSQDDRNTLYF. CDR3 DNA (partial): TGTGCCAGCAGCCAAGATGACAGAAACACCTTGTAC.

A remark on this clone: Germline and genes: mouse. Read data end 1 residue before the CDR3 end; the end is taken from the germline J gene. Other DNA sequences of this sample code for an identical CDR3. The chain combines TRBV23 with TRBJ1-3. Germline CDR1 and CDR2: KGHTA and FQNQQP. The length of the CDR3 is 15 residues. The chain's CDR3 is CSSSQSGTSGNTLYF. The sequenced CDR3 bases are TGCTCCAGTAGTCAATCTGGGACTTCTGGAAATACGCTCTAT.

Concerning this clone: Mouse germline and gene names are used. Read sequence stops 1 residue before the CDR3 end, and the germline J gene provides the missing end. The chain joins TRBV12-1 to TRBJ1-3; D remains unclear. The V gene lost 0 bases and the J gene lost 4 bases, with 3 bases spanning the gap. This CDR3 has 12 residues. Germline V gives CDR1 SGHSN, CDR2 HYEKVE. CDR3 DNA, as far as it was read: TGTGCCAGCTCTCTCGAAGGAAATACGCTCTAT. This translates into CASSLEGNTLY. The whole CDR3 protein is CASSLEGNTLYF.

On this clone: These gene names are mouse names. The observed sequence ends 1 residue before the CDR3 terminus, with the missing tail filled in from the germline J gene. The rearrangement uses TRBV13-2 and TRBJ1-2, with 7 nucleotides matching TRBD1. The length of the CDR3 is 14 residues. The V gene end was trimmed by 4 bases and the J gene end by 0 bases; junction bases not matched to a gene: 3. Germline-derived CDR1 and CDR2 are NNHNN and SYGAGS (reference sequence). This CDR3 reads CASGPGTANSDYTF. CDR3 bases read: TGTGCCAGCGGTCCCGGGACAGCAAACTCCGACTACACC.

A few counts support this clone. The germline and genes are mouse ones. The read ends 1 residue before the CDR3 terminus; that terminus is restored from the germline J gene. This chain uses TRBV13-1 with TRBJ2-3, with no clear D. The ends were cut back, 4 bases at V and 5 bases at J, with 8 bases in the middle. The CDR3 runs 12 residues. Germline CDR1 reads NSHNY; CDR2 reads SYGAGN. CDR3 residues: CASSPPKETLYF. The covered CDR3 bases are TGTGCCAGCAGTCCTCCCAAAGAAACGCTGTAT.

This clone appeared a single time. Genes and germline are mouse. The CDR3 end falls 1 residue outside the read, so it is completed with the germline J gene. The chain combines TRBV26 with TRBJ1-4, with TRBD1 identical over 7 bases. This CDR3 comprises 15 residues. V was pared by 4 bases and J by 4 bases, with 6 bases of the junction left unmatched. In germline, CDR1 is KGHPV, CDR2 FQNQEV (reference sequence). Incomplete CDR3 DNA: TGTGCCAGCAGTCCCGACAGGGTCTACAACGAAAGATTATTT. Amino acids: CASSPDRVYNERLF. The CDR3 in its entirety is CASSPDRVYNERLFF.